The rows below give T cell receptor beta chains drawn from one sample of a study of CD8 T cells in ankylosing spondylitis. Each CDR3 protein is one row after TCRdb ran MiXCR on the 5' RACE reads. The table shows more than 300,000 distinct CDR3 sequences, with roughly 10% occurring only once. What was sequenced was blood, either unsorted or a sorted T cell fraction (not recorded which). These receptors originate from a female donor with ankylosing spondylitis or in good health (not recorded which). Both conserved end residues are part of each CDR3. The D gene is left open where the match is weak. Rows may omit the clone size; those that give it use once, few, many or a size class.

-	TRBV5-1	TRBJ2-1	many	TGCGCCAGCAGCTCAGGATATGGGAATGAGCAGTTCTTC	CASSSGYGNEQFF
-	TRBV7-2	TRBJ1-2	-	TGTGCCAGCAGCCCAATGGCTCGGGAGGGCTACACCTTC	CASSPMAREGYTF
TRBD1	TRBV3-1	TRBJ2-7	once	TGTGCCACCAGCCAAGATATTGGCCAGGGGGACGAGCAGTACTTC	CATSQDIGQGDEQYF
TRBD2	TRBV12-3/TRBV12-4	TRBJ2-1	many	TGTGCCAGCAGCCCCCTCCAAGCCCTAGCGGGAGGGTTCTCCTTGAATGAGCAGTTCTTC	CASSPLQALAGGFSLNEQFF
TRBD2	TRBV6-2/TRBV6-3	TRBJ2-1	many	TGTGCCAGCAGTCTCGGACTAGCGGGGGGGGTCAATGAGCAGTTCTTC	CASSLGLAGGVNEQFF
TRBD2	TRBV30	TRBJ2-3	-	TGTGCCTGGAGTGCTTGGGGGGGGATCCGCACAGATACGCAGTATTTT	CAWSAWGGIRTDTQYF
-	TRBV10-3	TRBJ2-7	many	TGTGCCATCAGTGATGGCCTGCCCAACTACGAGCAGTACTTC	CAISDGLPNYEQYF
TRBD1	TRBV6-2/TRBV6-3	TRBJ2-6	few	TGTGCCAGCAGTTACTATGGGACAGGGAACTCTGGGGCCAACGTCCTGACTTTC	CASSYYGTGNSGANVLTF
-	TRBV20-1	TRBJ2-1	many	TGCAGTGCCCCCGCGCTAGCTCAAAGGGGCAATGAGCAGTTCTTC	CSAPALAQRGNEQFF
-	TRBV5-1	TRBJ2-6	-	TGCGCCAGCAGACTAAATGGGGCCAACGTCCTGACTTTC	CASRLNGANVLTF
TRBD2	TRBV7-8	TRBJ2-1	-	TGTGCCAGCAGCTTAGGGCCACTAGCGGGAGGTAACAATGAGCAGTTCTTC	CASSLGPLAGGNNEQFF
TRBD1	TRBV5-1	TRBJ1-1	many	TGCGCCAGCAGCGACAATCCCACAGGGGGCAGGTTAACTTTCTTT	CASSDNPTGGRLTFF
-	TRBV5-1	TRBJ2-6	few	TGCGCCACCACCGCGGACGTTTCTGGGGCCAACGTCCTGACTTTC	CATTADVSGANVLTF
TRBD1	TRBV5-1	TRBJ2-1	many	TGCGCCAGCAGCAAGGGTCGGGACAGCGGATTTATTAGCTCCTACAATGAGCAGTTCTTC	CASSKGRDSGFISSYNEQFF
-	TRBV5-1	TRBJ2-7	-	TGCGCCAGCAGCTTGGCCGTCGGTTCTTACGAGCAGTACTTC	CASSLAVGSYEQYF
TRBD2	TRBV20-1	TRBJ2-1	-	TGCAGTGCTAGCCCGGGGGGGGAACCTATTATGAGTGAGCAGTTCTTC	CSASPGGEPIMSEQFF
TRBD1	TRBV12-3/TRBV12-4	TRBJ1-1	many	TGTGCCAGCAGTTCCAGGGGGCCTGTCACTGAAGCTTTCTTT	CASSSRGPVTEAFF
TRBD2	TRBV9	TRBJ2-1	many	TGTGCCAGCAGCGTGGGTAGCGGGAGGCATAGCTCCTACAATGAGCAGTTCTTC	CASSVGSGRHSSYNEQFF
-	TRBV5-1	TRBJ1-4	many	TGTGCCAGCAGCTTAGATTCTAATGAAAAACTGTTTTTT	CASSLDSNEKLFF
-	TRBV12-3/TRBV12-4	TRBJ2-7	few	TGTGCCACCCAAGGGGCCTCCTACGAGCAGTACTTC	CATQGASYEQYF
-	TRBV5-1	TRBJ1-1	few	TGCGCCAGCAGCTTTCTCACGGGCTTGAACACTGAAGCTTTCTTT	CASSFLTGLNTEAFF
TRBD2	TRBV20-1	TRBJ2-5	few	TGCAGTGCTAGTTCGGGGGGAGAAGAGACCCAGTACTTC	CSASSGGEETQYF
-	TRBV21-1	TRBJ2-7	-	TGTGCCAGCAGGTGTCGGTTGCTCTACGAGCAGTACTTC	CASRCRLLYEQYF
-	TRBV15	TRBJ2-3	many	TGTGCCACCAGCAGAGGGGAACCAGATACGCAGTATTTT	CATSRGEPDTQYF
TRBD1	TRBV5-1	TRBJ2-1	-	TGCGCCAGCAGCATGGGACAGGTTGGGGTTGATGAGCAGTTCTTC	CASSMGQVGVDEQFF
-	TRBV27	TRBJ1-6	many	TGTGCCAGCAGCCTTAGTCAATCTACGACTAGTTCACCCCTCCACTTT	CASSLSQSTTSSPLHF
-	TRBV5-1	TRBJ1-2	many	TGCGCCAGCAGCTTGGGGCCACAGGGCTACACCTTC	CASSLGPQGYTF
-	TRBV12-3/TRBV12-4	TRBJ2-7	many	TGTGCCAGCAGTTTGGACCGTCGATACGAGCAGTACTTC	CASSLDRRYEQYF
TRBD2	TRBV20-1	TRBJ2-7	-	TGCAGTGCCGAGGGATGGGCTAGCGGGAGGTCCTACGAGCAGTACTTC	CSAEGWASGRSYEQYF
TRBD1	TRBV5-1	TRBJ2-2	few	TGCGCCAGCAGCTTGAGACAGGGCCACACCGGGGAGCTGTTTTTT	CASSLRQGHTGELFF
-	TRBV10-3	TRBJ2-2	-	TGTGCCATCAATCCTGTCAGGGGCGGGGAGCTGTTTTTT	CAINPVRGGELFF
TRBD1	TRBV6-1	TRBJ2-7	few	TGTGCCAGCAGCTCTCCAGGGGGTCTTTCCGAGCAGTACTTC	CASSSPGGLSEQYF
-	TRBV12-3/TRBV12-4	TRBJ2-7	many	TGTGCCAGCAGTTTACAGCCCTACGAGCAGTACTTC	CASSLQPYEQYF
-	TRBV20-1	TRBJ2-2	many	TGCAGTGCGCGTTACCTCGTCGGGGAGCTGTTTTTT	CSARYLVGELFF
-	TRBV4-1	TRBJ2-1	many	TGCGCCAGCAGCCAAGAGTCCAGGATGAGCTCCTACAATGAGCAGTTCTTC	CASSQESRMSSYNEQFF
TRBD1	TRBV2	TRBJ2-7	few	TGTGCCAGCAGTGACGCCGACCTCACAGGGGCCGAGCAGTACTTC	CASSDADLTGAEQYF
-	TRBV24-1	TRBJ2-7	many	TGTGCCATCCTGTCCCTCCCAGCTTCCTACGAGCAGTACTTC	CAILSLPASYEQYF